This T cell receptor beta chain was identified during a study of blood T cell repertoires in COVID-19. Background on the study: T cells, B-cell-depleted T cells, or PBMCs provided the cDNA or gDNA that served as material.

Germline CDR1 is SNHLY and CDR2 is FYNNEI. V was shortened by 7 bases and J by 8 bases, with 17 bases between the two germline ends. This CDR3 is built from 13 residues. Data came from immunoSEQ multiplex PCR; TCRdb stores just in-frame clones and leaves some out. The profile shows tens of thousands of clones, approximately 92% of them singletons. What was sequenced was peripheral blood. This rearrangement joins TRBV2 to TRBJ1-2; D remains ambiguous. This clonotype was obtained from an older woman with COVID-19, enrolled during active disease. CDR3 DNA sequence: TGTGCCAGCACCCCCTCCGTGGGCCAAGGCTACACCTTC. The encoded protein is CASTPSVGQGYTF. Complete variable domain (other parts from reference TRBV2 and TRBJ1-2): EPEVTQTPSHQVTQMGQEVILRCVPISNHLYFYWYRQILGQKVEFLVSFYNNEISEKSEIFDDQFSVERPDGSNFTLKIRSTKLEDSAMYFCASTPSVGQGYTFGSGTRLTVV.